What follows is one T cell receptor (beta chain) and its context. In replicate PCRs of sorted subsets, around 200 ng DNA, about 30,000 T cell genomes, was used. This table comes from immunoSEQ multiplex PCR, and its TCRdb copy is limited to in-frame clones, with some not included. The sample contains about 2.4 million clones, under 95% of which appear only once. These data originate in a study of shared clonotypes between healthy human individuals. V dropped 3 bases and J dropped 5 bases, with 12 bases sitting between them. Germline V gene lookup returns CDR1 SGHRS and CDR2 YFSETQ. This CDR3 has 14 amino acids.

V and J are TRBV5-1 and TRBJ1-5, with a weak D call TRBD1 (6 bases). This TCR was recovered from a man between 18 and 35 years old in good health. Some clones in this sample may be carry-over from other donors' samples. The sample consisted of naive CD4+ T cells from PBMCs. The subset is: CD45RA+ positively selected. The CDR3 nucleotides are TGCGCCAGCAGCTGGGGGACACAGGATCAGCCCCAGCATTTT. Translation: CASSWGTQDQPQHF.